This T cell receptor (beta chain) emerged from a study of blood T cell repertoires in COVID-19. Study-wide background: Sample material is recorded as cDNA or gDNA derived from T cells, B-cell-depleted T cells, or PBMCs.

The V end lost 2 bases, the J end lost 1 base, and 5 bases lay between the germline ends. From germline, CDR1 is SNHLY and CDR2 FYNNEI. The CDR3 spans 13 residues. Original processing methods: The authors estimated nucleated cell counts from reference gene primer amplification. Method: immunoSEQ multiplex PCR; TCRdb's copy keeps in-frame clones and lacks some. The V and J calls and clone size were taken over from that table, and D and trimming were inferred from the DNA. The table has fewer than 250,000 clones, 84% seen once. The sequence derives from a man aged 45-60 years with acute or convalescent COVID-19. The J gene is TRBJ1-1, the V gene TRBV2; D gene unclear. Sequencing used peripheral blood. The CDR3: CASSEQKNTEAFF. In nucleotides, the CDR3 is TGTGCCAGCAGTGAACAGAAGAACACTGAAGCTTTCTTT. The complete variable domain, with remaining parts taken from reference TRBV2 and TRBJ1-1, reads EPEVTQTPSHQVTQMGQEVILRCVPISNHLYFYWYRQILGQKVEFLVSFYNNEISEKSEIFDDQFSVERPDGSNFTLKIRSTKLEDSAMYFCASSEQKNTEAFFGQGTRLTVV.